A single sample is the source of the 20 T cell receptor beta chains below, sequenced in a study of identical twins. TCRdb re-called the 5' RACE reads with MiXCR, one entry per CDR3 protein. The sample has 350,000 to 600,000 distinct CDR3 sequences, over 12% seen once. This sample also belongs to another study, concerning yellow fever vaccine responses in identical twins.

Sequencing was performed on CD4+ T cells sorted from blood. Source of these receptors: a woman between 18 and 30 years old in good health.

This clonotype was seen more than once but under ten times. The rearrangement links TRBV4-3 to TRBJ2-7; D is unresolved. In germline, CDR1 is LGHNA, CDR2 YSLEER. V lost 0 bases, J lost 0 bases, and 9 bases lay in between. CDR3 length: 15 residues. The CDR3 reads CASSQDQGSSYEQYF. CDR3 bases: TGCGCCAGCAGCCAAGATCAAGGGTCCTCCTACGAGCAGTACTTC.

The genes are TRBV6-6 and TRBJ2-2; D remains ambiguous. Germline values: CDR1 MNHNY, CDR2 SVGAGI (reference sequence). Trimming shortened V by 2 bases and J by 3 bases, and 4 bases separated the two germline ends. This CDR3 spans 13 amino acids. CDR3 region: CASSYPDTGELFF. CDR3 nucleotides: TGTGCCAGCAGTTACCCAGACACCGGGGAGCTGTTTTTT.

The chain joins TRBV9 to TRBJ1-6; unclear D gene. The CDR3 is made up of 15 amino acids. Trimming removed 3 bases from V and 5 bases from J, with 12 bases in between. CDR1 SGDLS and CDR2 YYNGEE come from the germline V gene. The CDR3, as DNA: TGTGCCAGCAGCGCCCCCGGGAGGGATAATTCACCCCTCCACTTT. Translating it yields CASSAPGRDNSPLHF.

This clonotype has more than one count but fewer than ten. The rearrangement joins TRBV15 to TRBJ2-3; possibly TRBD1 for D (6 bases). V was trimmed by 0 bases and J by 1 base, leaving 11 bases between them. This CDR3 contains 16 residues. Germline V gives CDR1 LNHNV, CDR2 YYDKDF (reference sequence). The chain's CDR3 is CATSRDQGIGTDTQYF. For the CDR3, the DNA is TGTGCCACCAGCAGAGATCAGGGGATAGGCACAGATACGCAGTATTTT.

The CDR3 loop reads CASRITSGGTNEQFF. DNA for the CDR3: TGTGCCAGCAGGATCACTAGCGGGGGGACCAATGAGCAGTTCTTC. This sequence joins TRBV6-1 and TRBJ2-1; 12 bases align to TRBD2. The germline CDR1 and CDR2 sequences are MNHNS and SASEGT. With V trimmed by 6 bases and J by 6 bases, 6 bases remained unmatched. The CDR3 extends over 15 amino acids.

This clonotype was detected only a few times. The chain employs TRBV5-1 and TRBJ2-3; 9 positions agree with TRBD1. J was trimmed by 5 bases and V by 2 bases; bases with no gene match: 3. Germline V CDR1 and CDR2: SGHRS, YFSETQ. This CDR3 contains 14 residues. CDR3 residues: CASSLGQGRDTQYF. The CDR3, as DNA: TGCGCCAGCAGCTTAGGACAGGGGCGAGATACGCAGTATTTT.

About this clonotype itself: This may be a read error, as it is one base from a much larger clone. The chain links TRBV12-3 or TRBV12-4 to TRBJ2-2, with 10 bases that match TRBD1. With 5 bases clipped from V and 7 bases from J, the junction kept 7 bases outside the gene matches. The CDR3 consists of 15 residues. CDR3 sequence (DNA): TGTGCCAGCAGTACCGGGACAGGGGAAAGCGGGGAGCTGTTTTTT. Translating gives CASSTGTGESGELFF.

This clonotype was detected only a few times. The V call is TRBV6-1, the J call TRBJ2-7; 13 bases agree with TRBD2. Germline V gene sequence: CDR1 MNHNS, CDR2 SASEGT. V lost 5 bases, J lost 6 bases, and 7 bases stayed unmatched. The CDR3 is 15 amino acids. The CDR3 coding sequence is TGTGCCAGCAGTCCACGGACTAGCGGGAGTTTCGAGCAGTACTTC. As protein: CASSPRTSGSFEQYF.

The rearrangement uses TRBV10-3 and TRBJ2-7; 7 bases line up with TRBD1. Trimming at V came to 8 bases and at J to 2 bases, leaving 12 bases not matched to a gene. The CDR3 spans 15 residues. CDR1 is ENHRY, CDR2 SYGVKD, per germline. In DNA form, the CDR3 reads TGTGCCATCCAACCCTCAGGGGACAGAACCTACGAGCAGTACTTC. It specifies CAIQPSGDRTYEQYF.

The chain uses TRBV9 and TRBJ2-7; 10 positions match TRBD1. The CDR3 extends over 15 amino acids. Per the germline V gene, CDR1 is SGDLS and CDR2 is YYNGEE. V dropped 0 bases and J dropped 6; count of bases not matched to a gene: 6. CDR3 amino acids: CASSVGTGGLGEQYF. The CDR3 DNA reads TGTGCCAGCAGCGTAGGGACAGGGGGATTGGGCGAGCAGTACTTC.

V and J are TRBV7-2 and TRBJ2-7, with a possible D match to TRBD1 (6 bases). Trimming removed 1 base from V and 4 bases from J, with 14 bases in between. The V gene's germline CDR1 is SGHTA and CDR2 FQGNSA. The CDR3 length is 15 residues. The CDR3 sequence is CASSLDPRGGYEQYF. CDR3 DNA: TGTGCCAGCAGCTTAGATCCCAGGGGCGGATACGAGCAGTACTTC.

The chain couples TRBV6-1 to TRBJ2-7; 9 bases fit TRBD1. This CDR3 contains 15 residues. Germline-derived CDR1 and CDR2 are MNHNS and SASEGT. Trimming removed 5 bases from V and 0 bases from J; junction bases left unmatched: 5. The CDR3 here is CASSPTGQGSYEQYF. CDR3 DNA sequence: TGTGCCAGCAGTCCTACGGGACAGGGCTCCTACGAGCAGTACTTC.

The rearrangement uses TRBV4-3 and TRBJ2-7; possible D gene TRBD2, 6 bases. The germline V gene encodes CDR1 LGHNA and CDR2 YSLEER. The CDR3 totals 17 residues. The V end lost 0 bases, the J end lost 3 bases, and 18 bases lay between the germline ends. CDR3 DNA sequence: TGCGCCAGCAGCCAAGACAGCGCGGGTCTGGGGGGCTACGAGCAGTACTTC. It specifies CASSQDSAGLGGYEQYF.

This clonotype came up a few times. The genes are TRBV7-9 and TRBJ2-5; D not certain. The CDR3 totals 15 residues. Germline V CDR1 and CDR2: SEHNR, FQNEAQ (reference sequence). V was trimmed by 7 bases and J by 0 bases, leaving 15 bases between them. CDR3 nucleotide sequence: TGTGCCAGCACCCCAACGGCATACAACCAAGAGACCCAGTACTTC. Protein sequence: CASTPTAYNQETQYF.

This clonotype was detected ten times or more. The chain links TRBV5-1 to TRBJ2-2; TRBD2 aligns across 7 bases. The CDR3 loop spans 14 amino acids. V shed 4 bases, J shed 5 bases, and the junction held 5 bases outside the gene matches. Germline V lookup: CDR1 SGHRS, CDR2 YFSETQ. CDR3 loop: CASSTIGGTGELFF. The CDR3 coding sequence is TGCGCCAGCAGCACTATCGGGGGGACCGGGGAGCTGTTTTTT.

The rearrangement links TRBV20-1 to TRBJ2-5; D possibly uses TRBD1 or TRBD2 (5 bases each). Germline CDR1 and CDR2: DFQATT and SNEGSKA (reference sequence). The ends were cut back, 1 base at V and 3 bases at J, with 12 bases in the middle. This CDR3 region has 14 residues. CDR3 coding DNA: TGCAGTGCTAGAGCCGGGGCTACAGAAGAGACCCAGTACTTC. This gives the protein CSARAGATEETQYF.

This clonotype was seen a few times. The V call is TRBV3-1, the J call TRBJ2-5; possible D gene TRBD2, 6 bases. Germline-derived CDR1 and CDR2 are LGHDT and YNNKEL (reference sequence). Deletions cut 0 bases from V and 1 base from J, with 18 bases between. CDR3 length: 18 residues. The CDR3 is CASSQDSRAGRPQETQYF. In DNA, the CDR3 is TGTGCCAGCAGCCAAGATAGTAGGGCGGGACGACCCCAAGAGACCCAGTACTTC.

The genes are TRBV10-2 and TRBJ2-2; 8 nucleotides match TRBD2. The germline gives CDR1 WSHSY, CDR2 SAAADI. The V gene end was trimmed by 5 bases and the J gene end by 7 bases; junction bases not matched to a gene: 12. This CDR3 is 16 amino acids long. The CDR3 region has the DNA TGCGCCAGCAGTCGCGGGGGGACCACCCCTGTCGGGGAGCTGTTTTTT. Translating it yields CASSRGGTTPVGELFF.

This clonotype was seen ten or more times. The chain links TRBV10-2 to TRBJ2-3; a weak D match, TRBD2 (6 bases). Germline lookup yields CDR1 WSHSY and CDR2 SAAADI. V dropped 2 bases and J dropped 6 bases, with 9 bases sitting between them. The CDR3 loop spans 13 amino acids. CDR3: CASSEASADTQYF. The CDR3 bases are TGCGCCAGCAGTGAGGCTAGCGCCGATACGCAGTATTTT.

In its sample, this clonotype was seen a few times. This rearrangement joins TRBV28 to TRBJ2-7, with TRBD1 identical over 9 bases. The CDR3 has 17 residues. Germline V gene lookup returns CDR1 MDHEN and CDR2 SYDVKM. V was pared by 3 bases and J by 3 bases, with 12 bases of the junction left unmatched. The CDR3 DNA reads TGTGCCAGCAGTTTTCGGGGGACAGGGTTTATCGGCTACGAGCAGTACTTC. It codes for CASSFRGTGFIGYEQYF.